The sequence of this TCR beta chain was determined in a study of chemoradiotherapy in HPV16-positive cancers. Measured with immunoSEQ multiplex PCR; TCRdb has only the in-frame clones, and not every one. The table lists roughly 40,000 clones, more than 75% of them singletons, with 5.2% in the top ten. Points from the study as a whole: Candidate HPV-specific clones and E7-related TCR motifs grew in tumor during treatment. Functional assays defining HPV-specific T cells used only a couple of HPV16-positive patients.

The CDR3 consists of 16 residues. V lost 0 bases and J 4 bases, leaving 16 bases between the germline ends. Germline V lookup: CDR1 LNHNV, CDR2 YYDKDF (reference sequence). Of note for this clone: The antigen is unknown.

The V gene is TRBV15, the J gene TRBJ2-7; the D gene is possibly TRBD2 (6 bases). The TCR originated in a human donor with HPV-associated anogenital cancer. Sample: blood, taken from a patient who underwent chemoradiotherapy. The CDR3 nucleotides read TGTGCCACCAGCAGAGATGGGTTGGGGGGTCGGTACGAGCAGTACTTC. Its protein product is CATSRDGLGGRYEQYF.